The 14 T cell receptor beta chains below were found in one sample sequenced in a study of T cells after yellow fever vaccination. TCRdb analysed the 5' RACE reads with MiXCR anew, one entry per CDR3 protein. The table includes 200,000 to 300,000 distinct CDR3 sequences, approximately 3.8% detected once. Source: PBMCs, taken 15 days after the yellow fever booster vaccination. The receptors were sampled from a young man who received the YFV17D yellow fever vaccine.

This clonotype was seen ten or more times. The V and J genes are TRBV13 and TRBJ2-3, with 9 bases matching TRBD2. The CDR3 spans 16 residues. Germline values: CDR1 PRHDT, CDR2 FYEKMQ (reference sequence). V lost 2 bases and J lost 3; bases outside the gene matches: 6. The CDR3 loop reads CASSLTAGGRTDTQYF. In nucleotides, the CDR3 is TGTGCCAGCAGCTTAACGGCGGGGGGGCGAACAGATACGCAGTATTTT.

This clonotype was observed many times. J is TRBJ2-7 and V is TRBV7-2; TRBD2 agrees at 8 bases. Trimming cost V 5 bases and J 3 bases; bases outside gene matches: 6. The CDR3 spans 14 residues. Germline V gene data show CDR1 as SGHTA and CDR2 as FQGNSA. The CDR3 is CASSPVSGGYEQYF. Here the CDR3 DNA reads TGTGCCAGCAGCCCGGTAAGCGGGGGCTACGAGCAGTACTTC.

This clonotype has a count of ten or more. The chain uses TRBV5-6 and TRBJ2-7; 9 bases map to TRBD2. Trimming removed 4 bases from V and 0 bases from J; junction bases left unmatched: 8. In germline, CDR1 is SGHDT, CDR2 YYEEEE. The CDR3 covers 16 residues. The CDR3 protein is CASSTLAGASSYEQYV. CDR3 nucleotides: TGTGCCAGCAGCACCTTAGCGGGGGCCAGCTCCTACGAGCAGTACGTC.

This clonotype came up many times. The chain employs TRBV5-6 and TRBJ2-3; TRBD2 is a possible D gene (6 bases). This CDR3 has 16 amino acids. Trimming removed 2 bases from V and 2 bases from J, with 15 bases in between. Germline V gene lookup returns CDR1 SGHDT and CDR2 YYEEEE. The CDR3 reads CASSLSLGGSTDTQYF. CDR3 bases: TGTGCCAGCAGCTTAAGCCTCGGGGGATCCACAGATACGCAGTATTTT.

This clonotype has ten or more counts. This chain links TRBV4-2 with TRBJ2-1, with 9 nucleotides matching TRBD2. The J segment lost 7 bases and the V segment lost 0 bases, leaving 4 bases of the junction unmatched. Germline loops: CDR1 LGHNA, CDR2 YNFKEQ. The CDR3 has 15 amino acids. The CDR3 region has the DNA TGTGCCAGCAGCCAAGAGGCGGGGGGGGCGAATGAGCAGTTCTTC. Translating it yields CASSQEAGGANEQFF.

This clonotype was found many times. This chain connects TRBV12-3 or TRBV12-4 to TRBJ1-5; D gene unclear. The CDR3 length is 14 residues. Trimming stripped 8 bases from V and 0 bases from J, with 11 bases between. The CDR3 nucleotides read TGTGCCAGCCAATACACAGATAGCAATCAGCCCCAGCATTTT. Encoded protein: CASQYTDSNQPQHF.

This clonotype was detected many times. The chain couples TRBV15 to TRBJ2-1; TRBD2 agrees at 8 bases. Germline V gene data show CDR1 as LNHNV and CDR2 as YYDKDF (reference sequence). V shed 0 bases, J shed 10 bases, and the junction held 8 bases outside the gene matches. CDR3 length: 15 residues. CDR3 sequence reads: CATSRDAGGTWEQFF. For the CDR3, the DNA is TGTGCCACCAGCAGAGATGCGGGGGGCACATGGGAGCAGTTCTTC.

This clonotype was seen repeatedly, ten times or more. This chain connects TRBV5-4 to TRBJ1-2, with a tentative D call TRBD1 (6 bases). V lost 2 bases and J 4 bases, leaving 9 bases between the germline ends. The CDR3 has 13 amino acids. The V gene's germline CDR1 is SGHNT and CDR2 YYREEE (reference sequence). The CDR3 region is CASSFTGSYGYTF. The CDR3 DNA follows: TGTGCCAGCAGCTTTACAGGGTCCTATGGCTACACCTTC.

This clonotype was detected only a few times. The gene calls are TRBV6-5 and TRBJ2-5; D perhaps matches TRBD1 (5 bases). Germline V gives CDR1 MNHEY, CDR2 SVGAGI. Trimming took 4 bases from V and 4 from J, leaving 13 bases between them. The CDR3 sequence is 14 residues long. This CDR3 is CASSLKGYRETQYF. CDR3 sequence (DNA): TGTGCCAGCAGTTTAAAGGGGTACCGAGAGACCCAGTACTTC.

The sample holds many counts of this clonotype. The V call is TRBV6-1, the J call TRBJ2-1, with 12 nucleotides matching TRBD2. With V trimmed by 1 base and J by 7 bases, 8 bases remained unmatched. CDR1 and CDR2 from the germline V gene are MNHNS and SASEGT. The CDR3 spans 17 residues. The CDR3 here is CASSEVTSGGMRNEQFF. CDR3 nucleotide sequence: TGTGCCAGCAGTGAAGTGACTAGCGGGGGAATGAGGAATGAGCAGTTCTTC.

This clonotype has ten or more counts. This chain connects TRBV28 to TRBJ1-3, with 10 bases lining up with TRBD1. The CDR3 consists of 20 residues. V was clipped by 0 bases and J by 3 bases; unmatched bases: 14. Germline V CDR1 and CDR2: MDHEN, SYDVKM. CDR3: CASSLWWTGGGDIDGNTIYF. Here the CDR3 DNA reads TGTGCCAGCAGTTTATGGTGGACAGGGGGAGGAGATATCGATGGAAACACCATATATTTT.

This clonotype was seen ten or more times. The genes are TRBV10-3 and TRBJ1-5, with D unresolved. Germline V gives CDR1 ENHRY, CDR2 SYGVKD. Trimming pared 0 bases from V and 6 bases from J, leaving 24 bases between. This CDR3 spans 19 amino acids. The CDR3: CAISESLRDPSAVSQPQHF. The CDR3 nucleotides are TGTGCCATCAGTGAGTCGTTAAGAGACCCGTCGGCCGTCAGTCAGCCCCAGCATTTT.

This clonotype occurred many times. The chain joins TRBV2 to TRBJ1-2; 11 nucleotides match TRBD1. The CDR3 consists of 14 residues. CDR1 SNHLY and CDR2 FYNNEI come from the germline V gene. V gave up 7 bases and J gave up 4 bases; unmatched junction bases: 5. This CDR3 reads CASMPGQGGYGYTF. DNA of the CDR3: TGTGCCAGCATGCCGGGACAGGGGGGCTATGGCTACACCTTC.

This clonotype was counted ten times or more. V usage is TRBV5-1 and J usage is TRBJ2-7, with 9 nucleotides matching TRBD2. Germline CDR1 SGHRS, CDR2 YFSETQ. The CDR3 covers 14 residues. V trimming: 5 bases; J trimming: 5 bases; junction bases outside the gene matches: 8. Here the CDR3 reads CASRQRGVNNEQYV. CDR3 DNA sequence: TGCGCCAGCAGGCAGCGGGGGGTAAACAACGAGCAGTACGTC.